A single T cell receptor (beta chain) is shown here with its context. Its antigen remains unidentified. Method: immunoSEQ multiplex PCR; TCRdb's copy keeps in-frame clones and lacks some. The sample contains roughly 41,000 clones, nearly 75% of which appear only once. Expansion with viral peptide pools was applied to antigen-specific CD4+ T cells by the ViraFEST assay prior to sequencing. The culture ran for 9 to 11 days, and then CD4+ T cells were isolated. Each participant was administered two doses of either the BNT162b2 or the mRNA-1273 vaccine. In the vaccine recipients, nucleocapsid antibodies were negative and there was no prior SARS-CoV-2 infection. The data were obtained in a study of vaccination effects on CD4 cells after COVID-19. At the level of the study: The post-vaccine samples were taken, at the median, 72 days after the second dose.

Study-wide points: Substantial clonal contraction characterized both infection- and vaccine-induced clones late after vaccination.

Germline CDR1 KGHDR, CDR2 SFDVKD. Trimming took 8 bases from V and 3 from J; bases not matched to a gene: 10. This CDR3 comprises 15 residues. This clonotype was sampled from a human donor who received a COVID-19 vaccine. The sequenced sample was CD4+ T cells from PBMCs cultured with HCoV-OC43 spike peptides, obtained after COVID-19 vaccination. This sample's subset: HCoV-OC43 spike overlapping peptide pool stimulation. The chain links TRBV24-1 to TRBJ2-7, with 9 bases lining up with TRBD1. The CDR3 DNA is TGTGCCACCAAATGTTGGGGACAGGGACGCTACGAGCAGTACTTC. It is translated as CATKCWGQGRYEQYF.